This record concerns one T cell receptor beta chain sequence. Its antigen is unknown. The data stem from a study of cytomegalovirus exposure and HLA in healthy donors. Study observations and caveats: Highly shared variants forming one cluster were likely a sequencing artifact. No immune exposure information besides CMV serostatus was available.

V shed 7 bases and J 5 bases; nucleotides not matched to a gene: 8. The CDR3 is 14 residues long. From germline, CDR1 is MNHEY and CDR2 SMNVEV (reference sequence). The PCR had 60 Vbeta and 13 Jbeta primers. Profiling relied on immunoSEQ multiplex PCR, and the TCRdb table lists in-frame clones only, not all of them. Here the sample spans more than 95,000 clones, 83% being singletons. The chain couples TRBV27 to TRBJ2-5, with 9 bases lining up with TRBD1. The receptor comes from a young man in good health and CMV-seronegative. Sequenced sample: PBMCs. CDR3 in DNA: TGTGCCAGCAAGGCGGGACAGGGTGGGGAGACCCAGTACTTC. The encoded protein is CASKAGQGGETQYF.